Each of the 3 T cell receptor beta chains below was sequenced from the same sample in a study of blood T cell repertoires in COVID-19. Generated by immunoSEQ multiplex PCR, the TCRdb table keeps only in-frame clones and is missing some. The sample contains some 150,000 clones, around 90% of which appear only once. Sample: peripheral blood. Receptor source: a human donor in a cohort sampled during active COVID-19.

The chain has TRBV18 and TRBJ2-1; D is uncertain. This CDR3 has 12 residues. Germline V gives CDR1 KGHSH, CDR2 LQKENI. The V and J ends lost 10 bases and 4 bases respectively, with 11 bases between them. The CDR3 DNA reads TGTGCCACCACAAGTAATTACAATGAGCAGTTCTTC. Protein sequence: CATTSNYNEQFF.

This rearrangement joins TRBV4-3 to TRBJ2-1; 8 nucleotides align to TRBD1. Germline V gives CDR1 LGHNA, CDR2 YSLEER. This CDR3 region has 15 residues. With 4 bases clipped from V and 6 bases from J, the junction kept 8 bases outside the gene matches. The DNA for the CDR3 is TGCGCCAGCAGCCCTAGACAGGGGTCAATCAATGAGCAGTTCTTC. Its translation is CASSPRQGSINEQFF.

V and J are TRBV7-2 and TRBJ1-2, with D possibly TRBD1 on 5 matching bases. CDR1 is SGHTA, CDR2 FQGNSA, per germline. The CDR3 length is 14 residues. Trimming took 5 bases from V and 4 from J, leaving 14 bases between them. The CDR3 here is CASSPGGTAYGYTF. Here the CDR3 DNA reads TGTGCCAGCAGCCCCGGGGGGACGGCCTATGGCTACACCTTC.